These T cell receptor beta chains were read from a single sample in a study of blood T cell repertoires in COVID-19. The table came from immunoSEQ multiplex PCR; TCRdb's copy has only in-frame clones and leaves some out. The table includes 350,000 to 400,000 clones, around 90% detected once. Sequenced material: peripheral blood. The receptors derive from a woman aged 25 to 39 with COVID-19, enrolled during active disease. Each CDR3 is given with its conserved first and last residue. Fields, in order: D gene, clone size, V gene, J gene, CDR3 protein, CDR3 DNA. The D gene is left open where the match is weak. Clone size, where shown, is once, few, many, or a class for clones that have expanded.

D gene: TRBD2
clone size: NA
V gene: TRBV2
J gene: TRBJ2-1
CDR3 protein: CASSGSRTSGSSTEFF
CDR3 DNA: TGTGCCAGCAGTGGAAGTAGGACTAGCGGGAGTTCAACGGAGTTCTTC

D gene: TRBD2
clone size: NA
V gene: TRBV4-3
J gene: TRBJ2-3
CDR3 protein: CASSQDHSSGGTDTQYF
CDR3 DNA: TGCGCCAGCAGCCAAGATCATTCTAGCGGGGGTACGGATACGCAGTATTTT

D gene: TRBD2
clone size: few
V gene: TRBV6-4
J gene: TRBJ2-2
CDR3 protein: CASSVLAGESGELFF
CDR3 DNA: TGTGCCAGCAGTGTCCTAGCGGGGGAGTCTGGGGAGCTGTTTTTT

D gene: TRBD1
clone size: NA
V gene: TRBV6-2/TRBV6-3
J gene: TRBJ2-5
CDR3 protein: CASSYRTGGRETQYF
CDR3 DNA: TGTGCCAGCAGTTACCGGACAGGGGGCAGGGAGACCCAGTACTTC

D gene: NA
clone size: NA
V gene: TRBV14
J gene: TRBJ1-3
CDR3 protein: CASSQDTRPGLLHTIYF
CDR3 DNA: TGTGCCAGCAGCCAAGATACCCGACCAGGACTCCTACACACCATATATTTT

D gene: TRBD1
clone size: NA
V gene: TRBV27
J gene: TRBJ1-4
CDR3 protein: CASSLTGGANEKLFF
CDR3 DNA: TGTGCCAGCAGTTTAACAGGGGGCGCCAATGAAAAACTGTTTTTT

D gene: NA
clone size: NA
V gene: TRBV7-2
J gene: TRBJ2-1
CDR3 protein: CASSFARDNEQFF
CDR3 DNA: TGTGCCAGCAGCTTTGCGCGAGACAATGAGCAGTTCTTC

D gene: TRBD1
clone size: few
V gene: TRBV4-2
J gene: TRBJ1-1
CDR3 protein: CASTYGQGAEAFF
CDR3 DNA: TGTGCCAGCACGTACGGCCAGGGGGCTGAAGCTTTCTTT

D gene: TRBD2
clone size: NA
V gene: TRBV7-9
J gene: TRBJ2-2
CDR3 protein: CASSLGGTSGLTGELFF
CDR3 DNA: TGTGCCAGCAGCTTAGGGGGAACTAGCGGACTCACCGGGGAGCTGTTTTTT

D gene: NA
clone size: NA
V gene: TRBV18
J gene: TRBJ2-3
CDR3 protein: CASSPPGGLTDTQYF
CDR3 DNA: TGTGCCAGCTCACCACCGGGGGGTCTCACAGATACGCAGTATTTT

D gene: TRBD2
clone size: NA
V gene: TRBV9
J gene: TRBJ2-1
CDR3 protein: CASRLGLAGMGEQFF
CDR3 DNA: TGTGCCAGCAGACTCGGACTAGCGGGGATGGGGGAGCAGTTCTTC

D gene: NA
clone size: NA
V gene: TRBV6-5
J gene: TRBJ2-5
CDR3 protein: CASSYSNGLPTTQYF
CDR3 DNA: TGTGCCAGCAGTTACTCGAACGGACTCCCGACGACCCAGTACTTC

D gene: TRBD1
clone size: NA
V gene: TRBV7-6
J gene: TRBJ1-4
CDR3 protein: CASSPLRGQGAEKLFF
CDR3 DNA: TGTGCCAGCAGCCCCCTACGCGGACAGGGGGCGGAAAAACTGTTTTTT

D gene: NA
clone size: once
V gene: TRBV5-8
J gene: TRBJ2-1
CDR3 protein: CASSFHQINEQFF
CDR3 DNA: TGTGCCAGCAGCTTTCATCAAATCAATGAGCAGTTCTTC

D gene: TRBD1
clone size: NA
V gene: TRBV28
J gene: TRBJ2-2
CDR3 protein: CASSLTGTDTGELFF
CDR3 DNA: TGTGCCAGCAGTTTGACAGGGACGGACACCGGGGAGCTGTTTTTT

D gene: TRBD1
clone size: NA
V gene: TRBV19
J gene: TRBJ1-4
CDR3 protein: CASSITGGTNEKLFF
CDR3 DNA: TGTGCCAGTAGTATTACAGGGGGGACTAATGAAAAACTGTTTTTT

D gene: TRBD2
clone size: once
V gene: TRBV20-1
J gene: TRBJ2-1
CDR3 protein: CSASGAAGGLSEQFF
CDR3 DNA: TGCAGTGCTAGTGGGGCAGCGGGAGGGCTGAGTGAGCAGTTCTTC

D gene: NA
clone size: once
V gene: TRBV7-8
J gene: TRBJ1-6
CDR3 protein: CASSLASQANSPLHF
CDR3 DNA: TGTGCCAGCAGCTTAGCATCGCAAGCAAATTCACCCCTCCACTTT

D gene: NA
clone size: NA
V gene: TRBV18
J gene: TRBJ1-5
CDR3 protein: CASSRQGDQPQHF
CDR3 DNA: TGTGCCAGCTCACGGCAGGGCGATCAGCCCCAGCATTTT

D gene: NA
clone size: NA
V gene: TRBV7-8
J gene: TRBJ1-1
CDR3 protein: CASSMNRFPYTEAFF
CDR3 DNA: TGTGCCAGCAGCATGAACAGGTTTCCCTACACTGAAGCTTTCTTT

D gene: NA
clone size: NA
V gene: TRBV28
J gene: TRBJ1-2
CDR3 protein: CASSRRGRDGYTF
CDR3 DNA: TGTGCCAGCTCCAGAAGGGGGAGGGATGGCTACACCTTC

D gene: TRBD1
clone size: NA
V gene: TRBV28
J gene: TRBJ1-4
CDR3 protein: CASRVTGGNEKLFF
CDR3 DNA: TGTGCCAGCAGGGTGACAGGGGGCAATGAAAAACTGTTTTTT

D gene: TRBD1
clone size: NA
V gene: TRBV24-1
J gene: TRBJ2-5
CDR3 protein: CATSALGQAQETQYF
CDR3 DNA: TGTGCCACCAGTGCCCTCGGACAGGCACAAGAGACCCAGTACTTC

D gene: NA
clone size: NA
V gene: TRBV6-5
J gene: TRBJ2-5
CDR3 protein: CASSYSRQSETQYF
CDR3 DNA: TGTGCCAGCAGTTACTCCCGACAGTCCGAGACCCAGTACTTC

D gene: NA
clone size: NA
V gene: TRBV7-2
J gene: TRBJ2-5
CDR3 protein: CASSFSETQYF
CDR3 DNA: TGTGCCAGCAGCTTTAGCGAGACCCAGTACTTC

D gene: NA
clone size: NA
V gene: TRBV5-1
J gene: TRBJ2-4
CDR3 protein: CASSPGVTKNIQYF
CDR3 DNA: TGCGCCAGCAGCCCAGGGGTTACCAAAAACATTCAGTACTTC

D gene: TRBD1
clone size: NA
V gene: TRBV7-2
J gene: TRBJ1-4
CDR3 protein: CASTSLGQAEKLFF
CDR3 DNA: TGTGCCAGCACCTCATTGGGACAGGCTGAAAAACTGTTTTTT

D gene: NA
clone size: NA
V gene: TRBV6-5
J gene: TRBJ2-2
CDR3 protein: CASSSWGQNTGELFF
CDR3 DNA: TGTGCCAGCAGCAGCTGGGGGCAGAACACCGGGGAGCTGTTTTTT

D gene: TRBD1
clone size: NA
V gene: TRBV11-3
J gene: TRBJ2-1
CDR3 protein: CASSRDRAYNEQFF
CDR3 DNA: TGTGCCAGCAGCAGAGACAGGGCCTACAATGAGCAGTTCTTC

D gene: NA
clone size: NA
V gene: TRBV6-5
J gene: TRBJ1-5
CDR3 protein: CASRSGTSEFSAQHF
CDR3 DNA: TGTGCCAGCAGATCCGGGACATCCGAATTTTCGGCCCAGCATTTT

D gene: TRBD2
clone size: NA
V gene: TRBV5-1
J gene: TRBJ2-5
CDR3 protein: CASSLRLAGVGETQYF
CDR3 DNA: TGCGCCAGCAGCTTAAGACTAGCGGGAGTGGGAGAGACCCAGTACTTC

D gene: TRBD1
clone size: NA
V gene: TRBV28
J gene: TRBJ2-2
CDR3 protein: CASTFLRTGWTGELFF
CDR3 DNA: TGTGCCAGCACCTTTTTGAGGACAGGGTGGACCGGGGAGCTGTTTTTT

D gene: TRBD1
clone size: NA
V gene: TRBV9
J gene: TRBJ1-2
CDR3 protein: CASSVARTGNYGYTF
CDR3 DNA: TGTGCCAGCAGCGTAGCGCGGACAGGGAACTATGGCTACACCTTC

D gene: TRBD1
clone size: NA
V gene: TRBV18
J gene: TRBJ2-2
CDR3 protein: CASSPPTGGTGELFF
CDR3 DNA: TGTGCCAGCTCACCACCGACAGGGGGCACCGGGGAGCTGTTTTTT

D gene: NA
clone size: NA
V gene: TRBV6-6
J gene: TRBJ1-2
CDR3 protein: CASSYGGNYGYTF
CDR3 DNA: TGTGCCAGCAGCTATGGGGGGAACTATGGCTACACCTTC

D gene: TRBD1
clone size: NA
V gene: TRBV7-8
J gene: TRBJ2-3
CDR3 protein: CASSLTWTGQATTQYF
CDR3 DNA: TGTGCCAGCAGCTTAACTTGGACAGGACAGGCGACTACGCAGTATTTT

D gene: TRBD1
clone size: once
V gene: TRBV19
J gene: TRBJ2-2
CDR3 protein: CASRQGPNTGELFF
CDR3 DNA: TGTGCCAGTAGACAGGGGCCGAACACCGGGGAGCTGTTTTTT

D gene: NA
clone size: NA
V gene: TRBV10-1
J gene: TRBJ2-3
CDR3 protein: CASSTETSTDTQYF
CDR3 DNA: TGCGCCAGTAGTACCGAGACTAGCACAGATACGCAGTATTTT

D gene: TRBD2
clone size: once
V gene: TRBV18
J gene: TRBJ2-3
CDR3 protein: CASSPRGTSGTDTQYF
CDR3 DNA: TGTGCCAGCTCACCAAGAGGGACTAGCGGCACAGATACGCAGTATTTT

D gene: TRBD2
clone size: NA
V gene: TRBV5-4
J gene: TRBJ2-3
CDR3 protein: CASSLGLAGSSIGTDTQYF
CDR3 DNA: TGTGCCAGCAGCTTGGGACTAGCGGGGAGCTCTATCGGCACAGATACGCAGTATTTT

D gene: TRBD2
clone size: NA
V gene: TRBV2
J gene: TRBJ2-1
CDR3 protein: CASKASGRGGEQFF
CDR3 DNA: TGTGCCAGCAAGGCTAGCGGGAGAGGTGGTGAGCAGTTCTTC

D gene: TRBD2
clone size: NA
V gene: TRBV24-1
J gene: TRBJ2-1
CDR3 protein: CATGTRAAGVSYNEQFF
CDR3 DNA: TGTGCCACCGGCACTCGAGCGGCGGGAGTCTCCTACAATGAGCAGTTCTTC

D gene: NA
clone size: NA
V gene: TRBV9
J gene: TRBJ2-7
CDR3 protein: CASSGRTGAYEQYF
CDR3 DNA: TGTGCCAGCAGCGGCCGGACTGGGGCCTACGAGCAGTACTTC

D gene: NA
clone size: NA
V gene: TRBV28
J gene: TRBJ1-2
CDR3 protein: CASSFRLGLTGYTF
CDR3 DNA: TGTGCCAGCAGTTTCCGTCTCGGACTCACCGGCTACACCTTC

D gene: TRBD1
clone size: NA
V gene: TRBV29-1
J gene: TRBJ2-5
CDR3 protein: CSVEGQGWETQYF
CDR3 DNA: TGCAGCGTTGAAGGACAGGGGTGGGAGACCCAGTACTTC

D gene: TRBD1
clone size: NA
V gene: TRBV18
J gene: TRBJ1-3
CDR3 protein: CASSPAGTGENTIYF
CDR3 DNA: TGTGCCAGCTCCCCTGCCGGGACAGGGGAAAACACCATATATTTT

D gene: TRBD1
clone size: NA
V gene: TRBV15
J gene: TRBJ1-5
CDR3 protein: CATGRTGVGNQPQHF
CDR3 DNA: TGTGCCACCGGTAGGACAGGGGTCGGCAATCAGCCCCAGCATTTT

D gene: NA
clone size: NA
V gene: TRBV9
J gene: TRBJ1-1
CDR3 protein: CASAVGFPGTEAFF
CDR3 DNA: TGTGCCAGCGCAGTAGGCTTCCCGGGCACTGAAGCTTTCTTT

D gene: NA
clone size: NA
V gene: TRBV19
J gene: TRBJ2-4
CDR3 protein: CASSMEGFAKNIQYF
CDR3 DNA: TGTGCCAGTAGTATGGAGGGTTTTGCCAAAAACATTCAGTACTTC

D gene: TRBD2
clone size: NA
V gene: TRBV10-3
J gene: TRBJ2-1
CDR3 protein: CAISDRLAGGAQREQFF
CDR3 DNA: TGTGCCATCAGTGATAGACTAGCGGGGGGGGCCCAAAGGGAGCAGTTCTTC

D gene: TRBD1
clone size: NA
V gene: TRBV6-5
J gene: TRBJ2-5
CDR3 protein: CASSPTGGYRETQYF
CDR3 DNA: TGTGCCAGCAGTCCTACAGGGGGTTATCGAGAGACCCAGTACTTC

D gene: NA
clone size: NA
V gene: TRBV11-2
J gene: TRBJ2-2
CDR3 protein: CASSLITGVNTGELFF
CDR3 DNA: TGTGCCAGCAGCTTAATTACGGGAGTGAACACCGGGGAGCTGTTTTTT

D gene: TRBD1
clone size: few
V gene: TRBV5-1
J gene: TRBJ1-2
CDR3 protein: CASSRGQIDGYTF
CDR3 DNA: TGCGCCAGCAGCCGGGGACAGATAGATGGCTACACCTTC

D gene: TRBD1
clone size: NA
V gene: TRBV18
J gene: TRBJ1-2
CDR3 protein: CASSPAETGGGGGYTF
CDR3 DNA: TGTGCCAGCTCACCAGCGGAAACAGGGGGCGGTGGTGGCTACACCTTC

D gene: TRBD2
clone size: few
V gene: TRBV30
J gene: TRBJ2-1
CDR3 protein: CAWSIGTTSNEQFF
CDR3 DNA: TGTGCCTGGAGTATCGGGACTACATCCAATGAGCAGTTCTTC

D gene: TRBD1
clone size: NA
V gene: TRBV5-1
J gene: TRBJ2-5
CDR3 protein: CASSKKDRQETQYF
CDR3 DNA: TGCGCCAGCAGCAAAAAGGACAGGCAAGAGACCCAGTACTTC

D gene: NA
clone size: NA
V gene: TRBV6-2/TRBV6-3
J gene: TRBJ1-3
CDR3 protein: CASSYSSETYSGNTIYF
CDR3 DNA: TGTGCCAGCAGTTACTCGTCGGAGACCTACTCTGGAAACACCATATATTTT

D gene: NA
clone size: NA
V gene: TRBV2
J gene: TRBJ2-3
CDR3 protein: CASRGDSRTDTQYF
CDR3 DNA: TGTGCCAGCAGGGGGGACTCCCGTACAGATACGCAGTATTTT

D gene: NA
clone size: NA
V gene: TRBV12-3/TRBV12-4
J gene: TRBJ1-2
CDR3 protein: CASKHSNYGYTF
CDR3 DNA: TGTGCCAGCAAACACAGTAACTATGGCTACACCTTC

D gene: NA
clone size: NA
V gene: TRBV7-9
J gene: TRBJ2-3
CDR3 protein: CASRKLEDVTDTQYF
CDR3 DNA: TGTGCCAGCAGAAAACTAGAGGATGTGACAGATACGCAGTATTTT